This is a list of T cell receptor beta chains from one sample in a study of OX40 agonist ivuxolimab in advanced cancers. Clones were sequenced by immunoSEQ multiplex PCR, and TCRdb holds only the in-frame ones, with some missing. Of over 55,000 clones listed, 80% to 85% were seen once; the top ten hold roughly 4.7%. Sequenced here: CD4+ or CD8+ T cells sorted from blood, sampled in a trial of the OX40 agonist ivuxolimab. The source is an adult with an advanced solid tumor such as melanoma, head and neck, liver or kidney cancer. Each CDR3 is given with its conserved first and last residue. Size is omitted from some rows. Given values are once, few, many or a class for expanded clones.

>TRBV7-9|NA
CASSPRQDQETQYF
>TRBV18|NA
CASSPPLGLAKNIQYF
>TRBV4-1|NA
CASSQGGTAHYGYTF
>TRBV6-1|NA
CASRKGQGIEEQYF
>TRBV9|NA
CASSTSSRGGITEAFF
>TRBV19|NA
CASSIRWRNNGELFF
>TRBV5-4|NA
CASSLVDSGANVLTF
>TRBV9|few
CASSNRDREGEQYF
>TRBV30|NA
CAWTLGGAGIYYF
>TRBV7-9|NA
CASSLGLPLTGDTQYF
>TRBV7-2|NA
CASSPGTKIDTQYF
>TRBV7-7|NA
CASSLSLTSGYNEQFF
>TRBV10-3|NA
CAISEGLAGGNEQFF
>TRBV14|NA
CASSQDRGYEQYF
>TRBV11-3|once
CASSGPGQGLYEQYF
>TRBV30|NA
CAWSFSGSYGYTF
>TRBV7-9|NA
CASSPGQRYGYTF
>TRBV6-4|NA
CASSARTGGSYGYTF
>TRBV6-6|NA
CASSYPPGFGTGELFF
>TRBV19|NA
CASTETGTDTQYF
>TRBV6-1|NA
CASSGGTGKETQYF
>TRBV7-3|NA
CASSMTSGRSYEQYF
>TRBV5-4|NA
CASSFGTGYDYGYTF
>TRBV12-5|NA
CASEQGGLPEAFF
>TRBV18|NA
CASSPPGADASLHF